Listed below are T cell receptor beta chains from one sample, sequenced in a study of cytomegalovirus exposure and HLA in healthy donors. Assay used: immunoSEQ multiplex PCR; TCRdb lists only in-frame clones, some missing. This sample has about 170,000 clones, with around 74% found just once. The sample was PBMCs. All receptors come from a female donor in good health and CMV-seronegative. Both conserved end residues are part of each CDR3. A D gene is named only where the DNA matches it firmly. Only part of the rows carry a size: once, few, many, or a class if the clone is expanded.

J	size	V	D	CDR3	DNA
TRBJ2-7	NA	TRBV2	TRBD1	CASTLTGDGEQYF	TGTGCCAGCACCCTCACAGGGGACGGCGAGCAGTACTTC
TRBJ1-3	few	TRBV5-1	NA	CASSSHAGEDTIYF	TGCGCCAGCAGCTCCCATGCGGGTGAGGACACCATATATTTT
TRBJ2-7	few	TRBV6-1	NA	CASTLQGLLYEQYF	TGTGCCAGCACTCTACAGGGCCTACTCTACGAGCAGTACTTC
TRBJ2-2	NA	TRBV7-6	TRBD2	CASSLEPSGTYTGELFF	TGTGCCAGCAGCTTAGAACCTAGCGGGACCTACACCGGGGAGCTGTTTTTT
TRBJ2-4	NA	TRBV2	NA	CASSERRAAKNIQYF	TGTGCCAGCTCGGAGCGGAGGGCAGCCAAAAACATTCAGTACTTC
TRBJ2-3	NA	TRBV30	TRBD2	CAWGFSGGSTDTQYF	TGTGCCTGGGGATTTAGCGGGGGGAGCACAGATACGCAGTATTTT
TRBJ2-7	NA	TRBV5-1	TRBD1	CASSFFGTGPSYEQYF	TGCGCCAGCAGTTTCTTCGGGACAGGGCCCTCCTACGAGCAGTACTTC
TRBJ2-5	NA	TRBV27	TRBD2	CASSLRGGQPGTQYF	TGTGCCAGCAGTCTCCGGGGGGGCCAGCCCGGGACCCAGTACTTC
TRBJ1-4	NA	TRBV18	TRBD1	CASRKGQGPEKLFF	TGTGCCAGCCGGAAGGGACAGGGACCTGAAAAACTGTTTTTT
TRBJ1-2	NA	TRBV19	TRBD1	CASSFRDRPFTF	TGTGCCAGTAGTTTCCGGGACAGACCATTCACCTTC
TRBJ1-5	NA	TRBV30	NA	CAWSVREGQPQHF	TGTGCCTGGAGTGTACGAGAGGGTCAGCCCCAGCATTTT
TRBJ1-3	NA	TRBV7-2	NA	CASSLQGNSGNTIYF	TGTGCCAGCAGCTTACAGGGAAACTCTGGAAACACCATATATTTT
TRBJ2-2	NA	TRBV5-1	TRBD2	CASSGDYSNTGELFF	TGCGCCAGCAGCGGGGACTATTCGAACACCGGGGAGCTGTTTTTT
TRBJ2-7	NA	TRBV6-4	TRBD1	CATPPGTGSLEQYF	TGTGCCACACCGCCCGGGACAGGGAGTCTCGAGCAGTACTTC
TRBJ2-3	NA	TRBV15	NA	CATTPGVQSTDTQYF	TGTGCCACCACCCCCGGCGTACAGAGCACAGATACGCAGTATTTT
TRBJ1-5	NA	TRBV7-9	TRBD1	CASSHDRGLQPQHF	TGTGCCAGCAGCCACGACAGGGGATTACAGCCCCAGCATTTT
TRBJ2-3	NA	TRBV7-3	TRBD2	CASSLWSGGRDTQYF	TGTGCCAGCAGCTTATGGAGCGGGGGGCGAGATACGCAGTATTTT
TRBJ1-2	NA	TRBV7-9	NA	CASSPGLYGYTF	TGTGCCAGCAGCCCCGGACTCTATGGCTACACCTTC
TRBJ1-1	NA	TRBV5-1	NA	CASSPGWRAGTEAFF	TGCGCCAGCAGCCCGGGGTGGAGGGCGGGCACTGAAGCTTTCTTT
TRBJ1-1	NA	TRBV10-2	NA	CASRILGRTEAFF	TGCGCCAGCAGGATTCTGGGGAGAACTGAAGCTTTCTTT
TRBJ1-5	NA	TRBV7-2	TRBD1	CASSFPGTGYSNQPQHF	TGTGCCAGCAGTTTCCCCGGGACAGGTTATAGCAATCAGCCCCAGCATTTT
TRBJ1-1	NA	TRBV30	TRBD1	CAWRITGDTEAFF	TGTGCCTGGCGGATTACAGGGGACACTGAAGCTTTCTTT
TRBJ1-1	once	TRBV5-6	TRBD1	CASKQAPADRGRTEAFF	TGTGCCAGCAAGCAAGCCCCGGCGGACAGGGGGAGAACTGAAGCTTTCTTT